This T cell receptor (beta chain) is from a study of blood T cell repertoires in COVID-19. This CDR3 spans 14 amino acids. CDR1 is SGHDT, CDR2 YYEEEE, per germline. Trimming left V 0 bases short and J 7 bases short, with 13 bases between. This clone was seen just once. How the authors handled the data: The assay estimated nucleated cells by amplifying reference gene primers. The data were produced by immunoSEQ multiplex PCR, yet TCRdb's version contains in-frame clones alone and is incomplete. V and J calls and clone size are copied from that table; D and trimming were computed from the DNA. The data hold over 250,000 clones, with roughly 86% observed a single time.

The TCR comes from a woman aged 30 to 39 with acute or convalescent COVID-19. The specimen sequenced was peripheral blood. The chain combines TRBV5-6 with TRBJ1-2; D is possibly TRBD1 (6 bases). CDR3 coding DNA: TGTGCCAGCAGCTTGGTGTCTCAGGGGAGTGGCTACACCTTC. As protein: CASSLVSQGSGYTF.